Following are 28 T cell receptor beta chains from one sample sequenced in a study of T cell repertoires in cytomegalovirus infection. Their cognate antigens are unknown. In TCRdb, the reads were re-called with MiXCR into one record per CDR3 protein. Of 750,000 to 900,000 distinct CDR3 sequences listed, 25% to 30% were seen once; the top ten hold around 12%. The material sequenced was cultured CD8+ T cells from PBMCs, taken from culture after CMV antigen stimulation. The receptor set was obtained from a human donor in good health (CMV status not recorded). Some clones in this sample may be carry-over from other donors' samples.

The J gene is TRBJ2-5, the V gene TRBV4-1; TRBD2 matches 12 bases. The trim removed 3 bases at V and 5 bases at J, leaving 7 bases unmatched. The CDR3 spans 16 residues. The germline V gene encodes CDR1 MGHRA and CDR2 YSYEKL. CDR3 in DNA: TGCGCCAGCAGCCACCCACTAGCGGGGGGCATGGAGACCCAGTACTTC. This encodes CASSHPLAGGMETQYF.

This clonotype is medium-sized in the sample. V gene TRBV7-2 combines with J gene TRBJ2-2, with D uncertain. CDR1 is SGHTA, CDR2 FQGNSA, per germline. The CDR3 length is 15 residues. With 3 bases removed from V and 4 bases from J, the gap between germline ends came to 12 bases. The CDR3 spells CASSLTSQFTGELFF. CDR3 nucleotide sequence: TGTGCCAGCAGCTTGACCTCACAGTTCACCGGGGAGCTGTTTTTT.

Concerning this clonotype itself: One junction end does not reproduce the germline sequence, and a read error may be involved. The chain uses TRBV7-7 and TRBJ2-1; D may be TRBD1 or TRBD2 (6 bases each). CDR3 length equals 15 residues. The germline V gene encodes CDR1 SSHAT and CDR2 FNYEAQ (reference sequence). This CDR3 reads CASSSRGGIYNEQFF. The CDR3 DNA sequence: TGTGCTAGCAGCTCCAGGGGCGGGATATACAATGAGCAGTTCTTC.

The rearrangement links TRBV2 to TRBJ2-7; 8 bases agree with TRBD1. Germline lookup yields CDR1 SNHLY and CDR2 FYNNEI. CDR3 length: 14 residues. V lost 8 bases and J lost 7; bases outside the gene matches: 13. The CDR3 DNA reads TGTGCCAGCGCCCGACAGGGGCGTCCGTGGGAGCAGTACGTC. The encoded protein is CASARQGRPWEQYV.

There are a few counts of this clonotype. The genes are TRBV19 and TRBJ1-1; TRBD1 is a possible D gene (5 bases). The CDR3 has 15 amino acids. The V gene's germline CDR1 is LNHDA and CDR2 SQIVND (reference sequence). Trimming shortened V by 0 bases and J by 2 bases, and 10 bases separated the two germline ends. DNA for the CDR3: TGTGCCAGTAGTATAGACGGGAGGGGCAACACTGAAGCTTTCTTT. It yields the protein CASSIDGRGNTEAFF.

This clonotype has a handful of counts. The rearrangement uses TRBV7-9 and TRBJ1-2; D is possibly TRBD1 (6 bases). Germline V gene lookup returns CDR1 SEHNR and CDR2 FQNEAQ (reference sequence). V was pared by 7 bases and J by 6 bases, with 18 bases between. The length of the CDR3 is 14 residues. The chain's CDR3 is CASTHSGGADGYTF. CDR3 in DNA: TGTGCCAGCACCCATTCGGGGGGCGCGGATGGCTACACCTTC.

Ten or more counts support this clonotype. CDR3 sequence reads: CASSSQGSYEQYV. CDR3 nucleotides: TGTGCCAGCAGTTCTCAGGGTTCCTACGAGCAGTACGTC. The rearrangement links TRBV6-6 to TRBJ2-7; weak D call: TRBD1 (5 bases). Trimming shortened V by 4 bases and J by 1 base, and 8 bases separated the two germline ends. CDR1 is MNHNY and CDR2 is SVGAGI in the germline V gene (reference sequence). CDR3 length equals 13 residues.

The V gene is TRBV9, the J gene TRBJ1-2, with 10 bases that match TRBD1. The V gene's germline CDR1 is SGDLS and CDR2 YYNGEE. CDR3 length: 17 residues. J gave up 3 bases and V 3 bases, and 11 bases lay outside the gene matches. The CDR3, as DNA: TGTGCCAGCAGCGGACGGGACAGGGGATTTGAGGACTATGGCTACACCTTC. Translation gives CASSGRDRGFEDYGYTF.

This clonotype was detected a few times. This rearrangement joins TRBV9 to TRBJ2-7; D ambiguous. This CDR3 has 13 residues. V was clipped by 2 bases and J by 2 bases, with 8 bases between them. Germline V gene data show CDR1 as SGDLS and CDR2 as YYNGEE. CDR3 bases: TGTGCCAGCAGCGTGGGTGCCACCTACGAGCAGTACTTC. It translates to CASSVGATYEQYF. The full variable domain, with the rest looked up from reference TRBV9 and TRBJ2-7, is DSGVTQTPKHLITATGQRVTLRCSPRSGDLSVYWYQQSLDQGLQFLIQYYNGEERAKGNILERFSAQQFPDLHSELNLSSLELGDSALYFCASSVGATYEQYFGPGTRLTVT.

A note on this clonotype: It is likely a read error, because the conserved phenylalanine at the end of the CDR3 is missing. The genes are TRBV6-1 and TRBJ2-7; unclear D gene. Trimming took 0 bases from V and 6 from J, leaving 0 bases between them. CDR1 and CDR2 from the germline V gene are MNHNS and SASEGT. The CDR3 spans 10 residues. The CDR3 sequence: CASSEAEQYI. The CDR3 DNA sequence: TGTGCCAGCAGTGAAGCCGAGCAGTACATC.

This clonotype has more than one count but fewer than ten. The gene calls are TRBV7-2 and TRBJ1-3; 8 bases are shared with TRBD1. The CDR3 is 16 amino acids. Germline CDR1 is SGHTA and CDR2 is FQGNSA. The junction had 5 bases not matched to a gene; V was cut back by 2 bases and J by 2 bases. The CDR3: CASSLYRGDPGNTIYF. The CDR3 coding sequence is TGTGCCAGCAGCTTATACAGGGGGGATCCTGGAAACACCATATATTTT.

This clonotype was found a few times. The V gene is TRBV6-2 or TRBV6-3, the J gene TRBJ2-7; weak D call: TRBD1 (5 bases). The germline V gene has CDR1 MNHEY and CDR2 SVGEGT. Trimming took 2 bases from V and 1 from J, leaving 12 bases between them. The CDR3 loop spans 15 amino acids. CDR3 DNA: TGTGCCAGCAGTTACGCACAGGCACAGTCCTACGAGCAGTACGTC. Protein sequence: CASSYAQAQSYEQYV.

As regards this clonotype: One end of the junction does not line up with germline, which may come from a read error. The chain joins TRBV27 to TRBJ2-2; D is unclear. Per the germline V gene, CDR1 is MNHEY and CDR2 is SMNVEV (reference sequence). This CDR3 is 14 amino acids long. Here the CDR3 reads CASSLISNTRELFF. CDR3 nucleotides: TGTGCCAGCAGTTTAATTTCGAACACCAGGGAGCTGTTTTTT.

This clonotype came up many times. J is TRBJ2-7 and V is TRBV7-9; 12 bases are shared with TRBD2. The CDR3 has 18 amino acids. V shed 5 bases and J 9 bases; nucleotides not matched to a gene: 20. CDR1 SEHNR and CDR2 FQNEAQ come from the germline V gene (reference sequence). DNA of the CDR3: TGTGCCAGCAGCCCGCTTAGATGCCCCGAGACTAGCGGGGGAGGGCAGTACGTC. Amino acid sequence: CASSPLRCPETSGGGQYV.

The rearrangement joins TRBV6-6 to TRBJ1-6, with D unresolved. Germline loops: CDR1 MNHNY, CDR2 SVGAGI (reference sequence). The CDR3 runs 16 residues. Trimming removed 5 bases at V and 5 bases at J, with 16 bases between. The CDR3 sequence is CASSATYSGDNSPLHF. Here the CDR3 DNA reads TGTGCCAGCAGTGCGACTTACTCAGGCGATAATTCACCCCTCCACTTT.

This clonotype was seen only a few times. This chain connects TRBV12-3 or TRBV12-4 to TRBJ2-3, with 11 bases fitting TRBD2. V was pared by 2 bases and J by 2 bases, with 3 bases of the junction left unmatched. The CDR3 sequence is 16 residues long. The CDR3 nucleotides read TGTGCCAGCAGTTTATCACTAGCGGGGGTCACAGATACGCAGTATTTT. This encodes CASSLSLAGVTDTQYF.

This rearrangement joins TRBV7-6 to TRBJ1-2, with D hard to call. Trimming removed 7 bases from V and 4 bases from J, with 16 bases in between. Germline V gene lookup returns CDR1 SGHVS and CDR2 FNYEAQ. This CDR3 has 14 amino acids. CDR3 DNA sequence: TGTGCCAGCACCTTGTATAGGAATATCTATGGCTACACCTTC. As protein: CASTLYRNIYGYTF. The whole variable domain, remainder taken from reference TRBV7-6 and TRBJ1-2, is GAGVSQSPRYKVTKRGQDVALRCDPISGHVSLYWYRQALGQGPEFLTYFNYEAQQDKSGLPNDRFSAERPEGSISTLTIQRTEQRDSAMYRCASTLYRNIYGYTFGSGTRLTVV.

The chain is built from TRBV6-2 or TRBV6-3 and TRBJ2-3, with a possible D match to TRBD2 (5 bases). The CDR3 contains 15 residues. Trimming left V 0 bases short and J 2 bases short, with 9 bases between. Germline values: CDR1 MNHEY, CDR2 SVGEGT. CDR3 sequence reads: CASSYSGAATDTQYF. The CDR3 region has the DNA TGTGCCAGCAGTTACTCGGGAGCGGCCACAGATACGCAGTATTTT.

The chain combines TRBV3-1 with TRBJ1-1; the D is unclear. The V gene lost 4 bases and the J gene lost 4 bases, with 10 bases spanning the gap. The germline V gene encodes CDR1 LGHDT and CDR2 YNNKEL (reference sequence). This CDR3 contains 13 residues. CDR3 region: CASSPKISTEAFF. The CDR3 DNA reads TGTGCCAGCAGCCCCAAGATTAGCACTGAAGCTTTCTTT.

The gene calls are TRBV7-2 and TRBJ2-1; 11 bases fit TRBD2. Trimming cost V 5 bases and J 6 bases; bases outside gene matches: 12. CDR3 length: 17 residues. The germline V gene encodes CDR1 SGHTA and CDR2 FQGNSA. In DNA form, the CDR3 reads TGTGCCAGCAGCCCCAGAGTAGCGGGGGGGCCGGGCAATGAGCAGTTCTTC. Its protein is CASSPRVAGGPGNEQFF.

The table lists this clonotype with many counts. The CDR3: CASSLWVSTGELFF. CDR3 nucleotide sequence: TGTGCCAGCAGCTTATGGGTCTCCACCGGGGAGCTGTTTTTT. The chain links TRBV7-9 to TRBJ2-2, with D uncertain. The V end was cut by 2 bases, the J end by 4 bases, with 8 bases between. Looked up from germline, CDR1 is SEHNR and CDR2 is FQNEAQ (reference sequence). CDR3 length: 14 residues.

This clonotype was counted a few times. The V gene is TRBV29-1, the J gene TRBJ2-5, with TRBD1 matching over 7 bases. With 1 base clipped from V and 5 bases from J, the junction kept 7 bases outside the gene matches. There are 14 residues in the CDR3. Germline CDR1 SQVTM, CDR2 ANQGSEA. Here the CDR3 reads CSVEGGQTVETQYF. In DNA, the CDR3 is TGCAGCGTTGAAGGGGGACAGACAGTTGAGACCCAGTACTTC.

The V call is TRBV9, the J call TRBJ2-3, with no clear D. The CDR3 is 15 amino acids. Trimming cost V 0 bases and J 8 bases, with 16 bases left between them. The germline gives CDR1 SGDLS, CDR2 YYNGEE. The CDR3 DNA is TGTGCCAGCAGCGTAGATGCCTCCCCACCAGTTACGCAGTATTTT. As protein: CASSVDASPPVTQYF.

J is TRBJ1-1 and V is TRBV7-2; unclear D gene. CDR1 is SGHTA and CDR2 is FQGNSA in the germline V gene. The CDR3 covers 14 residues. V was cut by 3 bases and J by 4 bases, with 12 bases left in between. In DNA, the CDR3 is TGTGCCAGCAGCTTCACTGCCCCTGGCACTGAAGCTTTCTTT. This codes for CASSFTAPGTEAFF.

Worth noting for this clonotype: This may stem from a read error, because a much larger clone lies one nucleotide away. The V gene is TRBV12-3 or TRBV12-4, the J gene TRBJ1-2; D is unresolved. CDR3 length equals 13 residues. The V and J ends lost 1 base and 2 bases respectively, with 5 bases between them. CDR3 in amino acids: CASSLGHNYGYTF. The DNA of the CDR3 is TGTGCCAGCAGTTTAGGCCACAACTATGGCTACACCTTC.

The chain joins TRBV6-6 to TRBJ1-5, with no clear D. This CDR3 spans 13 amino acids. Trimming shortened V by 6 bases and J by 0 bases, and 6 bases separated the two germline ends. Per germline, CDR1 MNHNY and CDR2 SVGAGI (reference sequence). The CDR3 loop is CASRGSSNQPQHF. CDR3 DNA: TGTGCCAGCAGGGGTTCTAGCAATCAGCCCCAGCATTTT.

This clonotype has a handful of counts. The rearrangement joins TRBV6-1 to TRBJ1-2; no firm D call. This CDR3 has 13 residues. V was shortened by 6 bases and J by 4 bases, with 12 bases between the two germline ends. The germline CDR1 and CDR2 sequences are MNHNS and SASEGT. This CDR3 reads CASSSSGIYGYTF. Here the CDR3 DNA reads TGTGCCAGCAGCTCCTCGGGGATCTATGGCTACACCTTC.

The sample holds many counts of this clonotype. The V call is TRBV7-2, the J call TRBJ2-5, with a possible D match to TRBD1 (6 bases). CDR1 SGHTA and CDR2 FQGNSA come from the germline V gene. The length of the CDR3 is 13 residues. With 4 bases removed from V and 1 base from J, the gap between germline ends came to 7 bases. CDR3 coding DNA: TGTGCCAGCAGCTGGACAGCCCAAGAGACCCAGTACTTC. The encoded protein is CASSWTAQETQYF.